The 18 T cell receptor beta chains in this list originate from one sample, sequenced in a study of Ad26.COV2.S vaccination and SARS-CoV-2 variants. Sample treatment: some 20 received Ad26.COV2.S at low or high dose, single or two shots; a few received placebo; per-sample allocation not given. Sampling was done on day 63 after the first vaccine or placebo injection. Data came from immunoSEQ multiplex PCR; TCRdb stores just in-frame clones and leaves some out. The sample lists roughly 400,000 clones, 89% seen once, with under 2% in the top ten. Sample: peripheral blood, taken in a trial of Ad26.COV2.S vaccine versus placebo. These receptors all stem from a person aged 18-60 years who received the Ad26.COV2.S COVID-19 vaccine or a placebo.

V usage is TRBV24-1 and J usage is TRBJ2-6, with no clear D. The V and J ends lost 3 bases and 0 bases respectively, with 17 bases between them. Germline V CDR1 and CDR2: KGHDR, SFDVKD. This CDR3 is 19 amino acids long. In DNA form, the CDR3 reads TGTGCCACCAGTGATAACGACCGAGGAATTTACTCTGGGGCCAACGTCCTGACTTTC. This encodes CATSDNDRGIYSGANVLTF.

This clone was seen a single time. The V gene is TRBV6-5, the J gene TRBJ1-6; D is ambiguous. Germline V gene sequence: CDR1 MNHEY, CDR2 SVGAGI. V gave up 6 bases and J gave up 6 bases, with 6 bases separating them. CDR3 length: 12 amino acids. The CDR3, as DNA: TGTGCCAGCAGGACCATTAATTCACCCCTCCACTTT. Protein sequence: CASRTINSPLHF.

The gene calls are TRBV28 and TRBJ1-2; no reliable D call. Looked up from germline, CDR1 is MDHEN and CDR2 is SYDVKM. The CDR3 is made up of 14 amino acids. Trimming pared 4 bases from V and 10 bases from J, leaving 19 bases between. The CDR3 DNA is TGTGCCAGCAGTTCCGGACCCTTTTATCGGGCCTACACCTTC. Amino acids: CASSSGPFYRAYTF.

The rearrangement joins TRBV7-9 to TRBJ1-3; D is undetermined. The CDR3 is made up of 16 amino acids. Germline V gene lookup returns CDR1 SEHNR and CDR2 FQNEAQ (reference sequence). V was trimmed by 5 bases and J by 0 bases, leaving 14 bases between them. The CDR3 sequence: CASSPRELVSGNTIYF. The CDR3, as DNA: TGTGCCAGCAGCCCGCGGGAGCTGGTCTCTGGAAACACCATATATTTT. Full variable domain (outside the CDR3, taken from reference TRBV7-9 and TRBJ1-3): DTGVSQNPRHKITKRGQNVTFRCDPISEHNRLYWYRQTLGQGPEFLTYFQNEAQLEKSRLLSDRFSAERPKGSFSTLEIQRTEQGDSAMYLCASSPRELVSGNTIYFGEGSWLTVV.

This clone has only a few counts. This rearrangement joins TRBV5-1 to TRBJ2-2; weak D call: TRBD2 (6 bases). The germline V gene encodes CDR1 SGHRS and CDR2 YFSETQ. V was cut by 5 bases and J by 11 bases, with 19 bases left in between. The CDR3 covers 14 residues. Written as DNA, the CDR3 is TGCGCCAGCAGGGTGGGACTTCGCTCCTTAGAGCTGTTTTTT. Protein product: CASRVGLRSLELFF.

J is TRBJ2-3 and V is TRBV19; D not resolved. This CDR3 is built from 15 residues. The V and J ends lost 2 bases and 2 bases respectively, with 11 bases between them. Germline V gene lookup returns CDR1 LNHDA and CDR2 SQIVND (reference sequence). The CDR3 protein is CASSIFGSSTDTQYF. The DNA for the CDR3 is TGTGCCAGTAGTATATTCGGATCTTCCACAGATACGCAGTATTTT.

V and J are TRBV19 and TRBJ1-4, with D perhaps matching TRBD1 (6 bases). The V end was cut by 9 bases, the J end by 7 bases, with 24 bases between. This CDR3 is built from 16 residues. Germline lookup yields CDR1 LNHDA and CDR2 SQIVND (reference sequence). The CDR3 here is CASSSYTGRTTEKLFF. The CDR3, as DNA: TGTGCCAGCTCTTCTTACACAGGGCGGACGACTGAAAAACTGTTTTTT.

This rearrangement joins TRBV19 to TRBJ1-2, with 7 positions matching TRBD1. Germline V gives CDR1 LNHDA, CDR2 SQIVND (reference sequence). The V and J ends lost 3 bases and 6 bases, in that order; junction bases with no gene match: 10. The CDR3 length is 15 residues. The CDR3 loop reads CASSIGDRDSDGYTF. CDR3 coding DNA: TGTGCCAGTAGTATTGGGGATCGGGACAGTGATGGCTACACCTTC.

The chain has TRBV5-1 and TRBJ1-3, with 12 bases lining up with TRBD1. Trimming at V came to 0 bases and at J to 3 bases, leaving 4 bases not matched to a gene. Germline V gene sequence: CDR1 SGHRS, CDR2 YFSETQ. The CDR3 is made up of 17 amino acids. The CDR3 protein is CASSLDGTGGLGNTIYF. The DNA for the CDR3 is TGCGCCAGCAGCTTGGACGGGACAGGGGGCCTTGGAAACACCATATATTTT.

The V and J genes are TRBV30 and TRBJ1-6, with TRBD1 as a possible D gene (6 bases). CDR3 length: 16 residues. Deletions cut 3 bases from V and 0 bases from J, with 12 bases between. Germline-derived CDR1 and CDR2 are GTSNPN and SVGIG (reference sequence). The CDR3 nucleotides are TGTGCCTGGAGGCAGGGGCAGAGCTCCTATAATTCACCCCTCCACTTT. Encoded protein: CAWRQGQSSYNSPLHF.

The CDR3 DNA sequence: TGTGCCAGCACCACTACCTCGGGGGGGTTCGGTGAAAAACTGTTTTTT. Protein: CASTTTSGGFGEKLFF. The V and J genes are TRBV28 and TRBJ1-4, with D possibly TRBD1 on 5 matching bases. CDR3 length: 16 residues. The V end lost 7 bases, the J end lost 7 bases, and 22 bases lay between the germline ends. CDR1 and CDR2 from the germline V gene are MDHEN and SYDVKM.

This clone was observed once. The V gene is TRBV27, the J gene TRBJ1-1; D is ambiguous. This CDR3 region has 11 residues. Germline CDR1 MNHEY, CDR2 SMNVEV (reference sequence). V was cut by 4 bases and J by 9 bases, with 9 bases left in between. The CDR3 protein is CASSSPYKAFF. CDR3 DNA: TGTGCCAGCAGTTCACCCTATAAAGCTTTCTTT.

This clone was seen a single time. CDR3 residues: CAWSPGGLRTDTQYF. CDR3 nucleotides: TGTGCCTGGAGCCCCGGGGGGTTACGCACAGATACGCAGTATTTT. The V call is TRBV30, the J call TRBJ2-3, with 7 nucleotides matching TRBD2. This CDR3 is 15 amino acids long. CDR1 and CDR2 from the germline V gene are GTSNPN and SVGIG (reference sequence). V was pared by 3 bases and J by 1 base, with 7 bases of the junction left unmatched.

The CDR3 region has the DNA TGTGCCAGCAGCCCTCCTACTAGCGGGGGCTACAATGAGCAGTTCTTC. Amino acids: CASSPPTSGGYNEQFF. This chain joins TRBV3-1 (or the pseudogene TRBV3-2) and TRBJ2-1, with TRBD2 matching over 11 bases. Germline V gene sequence: CDR1 LGHDT, CDR2 YNNKEL (reference sequence). J gave up 3 bases and V 4 bases, and 5 bases lay outside the gene matches. The CDR3 consists of 16 residues.

This sequence joins TRBV5-6 and TRBJ1-1; D gene unclear. The CDR3 runs to 13 residues. Between the trimmed V and J ends, which lost 2 bases and 1 base, there was a span of 6 bases. The germline CDR1 and CDR2 sequences are SGHDT and YYEEEE. The CDR3 DNA is TGTGCCAGCAGCTTACAGCGGAACACTGAAGCTTTCTTT. It translates to CASSLQRNTEAFF.

V usage is TRBV18 and J usage is TRBJ2-2; 11 positions match TRBD1. The CDR3 contains 14 residues. V shed 3 bases, J shed 7 bases, and the junction held 1 base outside the gene matches. In germline, CDR1 is KGHSH, CDR2 LQKENI. The CDR3 protein is CASSPGQGDGELFF. The CDR3 DNA follows: TGTGCCAGCTCACCGGGACAGGGGGACGGGGAGCTGTTTTTT.

This sequence joins TRBV2 and TRBJ2-5; maybe TRBD2 (6 bases). The V gene lost 5 bases and the J gene lost 4 bases, with 11 bases spanning the gap. CDR1 is SNHLY, CDR2 FYNNEI, per germline. There are 13 residues in the CDR3. CDR3 protein: CASSWEVAETQYF. Written as DNA, the CDR3 is TGTGCCAGCAGTTGGGAGGTGGCAGAGACCCAGTACTTC.

The chain has TRBV27 and TRBJ2-7, with 7 nucleotides matching TRBD1. Germline V gives CDR1 MNHEY, CDR2 SMNVEV (reference sequence). This CDR3 has 15 residues. V was clipped by 6 bases and J by 2 bases; unmatched bases: 10. The CDR3 DNA reads as TGTGCCAGCAGCCAGGGGTGGCAGGGGGCCTACGAGCAGTACTTC. This gives the protein CASSQGWQGAYEQYF.